These T cell receptor beta chains were read from a single sample in a study of blood T cell repertoires in COVID-19. Here immunoSEQ multiplex PCR was the method, and the copy in TCRdb shows in-frame clones only, minus some. The table has 200,000 to 250,000 clones, under 85% seen once; the top ten hold over 4.5%. The sequenced material came from peripheral blood. Every receptor here comes from a human donor in a cohort sampled during active COVID-19. Both conserved end residues are part of each CDR3. D genes are given only for firm matches. The size of a clone is reported for some rows only, either as once, few or many, or as a class for expanded clones.

clone_size	v_call	j_call	d_call	cdr3_length	cdr3_nt	cdr3_aa
NA	TRBV19	TRBJ1-2	TRBD1	13	TGTGCCAGTAGCCAGACAGGGGGCAACGGCTACACCTTC	CASSQTGGNGYTF
few	TRBV7-9	TRBJ2-1	TRBD2	18	TGTGCCAGCAGCTTAAGGCTAGCGGGAGGGCCTTCTCGGAATGAGCAGTTCTTC	CASSLRLAGGPSRNEQFF
once	TRBV2	TRBJ2-4	NA	16	TGTGCCAGCAGTTCCTACAGGGAACTGGCCAAAAACATTCAGTACTTC	CASSSYRELAKNIQYF
NA	TRBV6-5	TRBJ2-4	TRBD1	15	TGTGCCGTCAGGGAACAGGGGGCAGCCAAAAACATTCAGTACTTC	CAVREQGAAKNIQYF
NA	TRBV28	TRBJ1-1	NA	14	TGTGCCAGCACCTTAAAGGGGCGGCGGACTGAAGCTTTCTTT	CASTLKGRRTEAFF
NA	TRBV5-4	TRBJ2-1	NA	13	TGTGCCAGCAGCTTGGCCAGTTACAATGAGCAGTTCTTC	CASSLASYNEQFF
NA	TRBV27	TRBJ1-1	NA	16	TGTGCCAGCAGTCCCCGCCGGGGGGGCGATGACACTGAAGCTTTCTTT	CASSPRRGGDDTEAFF
once	TRBV12-5	TRBJ1-4	TRBD1	14	TGTGCTAGTGGGACAGGGGTCGTGGATGAAAAACTGTTTTTT	CASGTGVVDEKLFF
few	TRBV7-9	TRBJ2-1	TRBD2	16	TGTGCCAGCAGCCCACCAGGGACTAGCGGTTACAATGAGCAGTTCTTC	CASSPPGTSGYNEQFF
NA	TRBV19	TRBJ2-7	TRBD1	15	TGTGCCAGTAGTGTCACCGGGACAGGGATTTACGAGCAGTACTTC	CASSVTGTGIYEQYF
NA	TRBV5-6	TRBJ2-1	NA	14	TGTGCCAGCAGCCCCAGGACTCTCTACAATGAGCAGTTCTTC	CASSPRTLYNEQFF
NA	TRBV5-4	TRBJ1-2	NA	15	TGTGCCAGCAGAGCTGTGGCCCAGGGGAACTATGGCTACACCTTC	CASRAVAQGNYGYTF
NA	TRBV2	TRBJ1-2	TRBD1	14	TGTGCCAGCAGTGAGAGGACAGGGAGGTATGGCTACACCTTC	CASSERTGRYGYTF
NA	TRBV1	TRBJ2-7	NA	15	TGCACCAGCAGCCCCCAGGGGGTAGTAGGCTACGAGCAGTACTTC	CTSSPQGVVGYEQYF
NA	TRBV5-1	TRBJ2-5	TRBD1	14	TGCGCCAGCAGCACGCTGGGACAGCAAGAGACCCAGTACTTC	CASSTLGQQETQYF
NA	TRBV5-1	TRBJ2-7	TRBD1	15	TGCGCCAGCAGCTTGGAAGCAGGGGGCTCCTACGAGCAGTACTTC	CASSLEAGGSYEQYF
many	TRBV5-6	TRBJ1-2	TRBD1	16	TGTGCCAGCAGCGGCGACAGGGGTATGGCTAACTATGGCTACACCTTC	CASSGDRGMANYGYTF
NA	TRBV30	TRBJ1-5	NA	13	TGTGCCTGGAGTGTCACTGGCAATCAGCCCCAGCATTTT	CAWSVTGNQPQHF
many	TRBV30	TRBJ2-6	NA	14	TGTGCCTCCCAGCGAACCTCTGGGGCCAACGTCCTGACTTTC	CASQRTSGANVLTF
NA	TRBV28	TRBJ2-7	TRBD2	14	TGTGCCAGCGGGCTTAGCGGGAGGGCCCAAGAGCAGTACTTC	CASGLSGRAQEQYF
NA	TRBV19	TRBJ2-3	TRBD2	16	TGTGCCAGTAGAAGACTAGCGGGGGGGCGGACAGATACGCAGTATTTT	CASRRLAGGRTDTQYF
many	TRBV6-5	TRBJ2-5	NA	15	TGTGCCAGCAGTCCAGGGACTGCCTTCCAAGAGACCCAGTACTTC	CASSPGTAFQETQYF
NA	TRBV5-1	TRBJ1-2	TRBD1	15	TGCGCCAGCAGCCCCTGGGACAGGGAGAACTATGGCTACACCTTC	CASSPWDRENYGYTF
NA	TRBV18	TRBJ2-5	TRBD1	14	TGTGCCAGCTCGCAAATCCAGGGGGAAGAGACCCAGTACTTC	CASSQIQGEETQYF
NA	TRBV6-1	TRBJ1-4	NA	16	TGTGCCAGCAGTGCGTCGACCCTCACTAATAATGAAAAACTGTTTTTT	CASSASTLTNNEKLFF
NA	TRBV19	TRBJ1-5	NA	16	TGTGCCAGTAGTATACTGTTCGGGGGGGGATATCAGCCCCAGCATTTT	CASSILFGGGYQPQHF
NA	TRBV19	TRBJ2-3	NA	15	TGTGCCAGTAGTATAGAGTGGGGCGCAGGAGATACGCAGTATTTT	CASSIEWGAGDTQYF
NA	TRBV15	TRBJ2-7	TRBD1	13	TGTGCCACCAGCAGCGACAGGGGGCGCATGCAGTACTTC	CATSSDRGRMQYF
NA	TRBV30	TRBJ1-5	TRBD1	15	TGTGCCTGGAGTGTAAAGGGACAGCTCAATCAGCCCCAGCATTTT	CAWSVKGQLNQPQHF
NA	TRBV6-1	TRBJ2-5	NA	16	TGTGCCAGCAGTGAAGCTAGCCCCGGGTATGGGGAGACCCAGTACTTC	CASSEASPGYGETQYF
NA	TRBV24-1	TRBJ2-3	TRBD1	16	TGTGCCACCAGTGACTCGGGACAGTTTGAGGGAGATACGCAGTATTTT	CATSDSGQFEGDTQYF
NA	TRBV12-3/TRBV12-4	TRBJ1-4	NA	12	TGTGCCAGCAGCCCCCCAGATGAAAAACTGTTTTTT	CASSPPDEKLFF
NA	TRBV19	TRBJ2-3	TRBD2	15	TGTGCCAGTAGTATAACTAGCGGGCAGACAGATACGCAGTATTTT	CASSITSGQTDTQYF
NA	TRBV4-1	TRBJ2-5	TRBD1	16	TGCGCCAGCAGCCAAGGGGCGGACAGGGTATGGGAGACCCAGTACTTC	CASSQGADRVWETQYF
NA	TRBV6-6	TRBJ1-1	NA	13	TGTGCCAGCAGCCGCCGGGGAACCACTGAAGCTTTCTTT	CASSRRGTTEAFF
once	TRBV3-1/TRBV3-2	TRBJ2-2	NA	14	TGTGCCAGCAGCCCACCTACTAACACCGGGGAGCTGTTTTTT	CASSPPTNTGELFF
NA	TRBV10-2	TRBJ2-7	TRBD1	14	TGCGCCAGCAGTGAGTCCATGACAGGGGTCGAGCAGTACTTC	CASSESMTGVEQYF
NA	TRBV2	TRBJ1-1	NA	14	TGTGCCAGACCTATCGGGGGGCTCAGCACTGAAGCTTTCTTT	CARPIGGLSTEAFF
NA	TRBV4-2	TRBJ2-3	TRBD2	17	TGTGCCAGCAGCCAAGAGACTAGCGGGATGGTCACAGATACGCAGTATTTT	CASSQETSGMVTDTQYF
NA	TRBV18	TRBJ2-2	NA	15	TGTGCCAGCTCACCAACCCCCCTAGGTGCCGGGGAGCTGTTTTTT	CASSPTPLGAGELFF
NA	TRBV5-6	TRBJ1-6	NA	15	TGTGCCAGCAGCCTGCCGCAGGGGTCGAATTCACCCCTCCACTTT	CASSLPQGSNSPLHF
NA	TRBV6-5	TRBJ1-2	NA	13	TGTGCCAGCAGTAGCCCCGAAATCTATGGCTACACCTTC	CASSSPEIYGYTF
NA	TRBV15	TRBJ1-5	NA	12	TGTGCCACCAGCAGAGATCTGCAGCCCCAGCATTTT	CATSRDLQPQHF
once	TRBV6-5	TRBJ1-1	NA	11	TGTGCCACTCAGGGAAACACTGAAGCTTTCTTT	CATQGNTEAFF
NA	TRBV28	TRBJ2-6	TRBD1	16	TGTGCCAGCAGCTCCTCTGACAGGGCTGGGGCCAACGTCCTGACTTTC	CASSSSDRAGANVLTF
NA	TRBV7-9	TRBJ2-2	NA	15	TGTGCCAGCAGCTTAGATGTAGTAAACACCGGGGAGCTGTTTTTT	CASSLDVVNTGELFF
NA	TRBV27	TRBJ2-7	TRBD1	14	TGTGCCAGCAGTTCCCGACAGGGGTGGTACGAGCAGTACTTC	CASSSRQGWYEQYF
once	TRBV18	TRBJ2-5	NA	12	TGTGCCAGCTCACCAGCAGGGGAGACCCAGTACTTC	CASSPAGETQYF
NA	TRBV25-1	TRBJ2-7	TRBD2	15	TGTGCCAGCAGTGAATCTCTCGGGGGGGCCTACGAGCAGTACTTC	CASSESLGGAYEQYF
NA	TRBV20-1	TRBJ1-3	NA	15	TGCAGTGCTAGTGAATCCCCAGGGGCTGGAAACACCATATATTTT	CSASESPGAGNTIYF
NA	TRBV30	TRBJ2-3	TRBD1	13	TGTGCCTGGGGGGGACAGGGGATAGATACGCAGTATTTT	CAWGGQGIDTQYF
NA	TRBV7-6	TRBJ2-5	NA	13	TGTGCCAGCAGCCGGGGGTTTGGAGAGACCCAGTACTTC	CASSRGFGETQYF
NA	TRBV5-6	TRBJ2-7	TRBD1	15	TGTGCCAGCAGCACCGAACAGGGGAATGAGGTTGGGCAGTACTTC	CASSTEQGNEVGQYF
NA	TRBV7-2	TRBJ1-2	TRBD1	14	TGTGCCAGCAGCTTGGGGACAGGGGACTATGGCTACACCTTC	CASSLGTGDYGYTF